Presented here are 22 T cell receptor beta chains from one specimen sequenced in a study of T cell responses to AZD1222 COVID-19 vaccine. TCRdb's table, derived via immunoSEQ multiplex PCR, lists solely in-frame clones and lacks some. The table shows about 130,000 clones, with around 90% occurring only once. The sample in question was peripheral blood, obtained on day 0 of AZD1222 vaccination. All receptors derive from an adult in good health.

This clone was found once. J is TRBJ1-1 and V is TRBV6-1; unclear D gene. This CDR3 is built from 15 residues. CDR1 and CDR2 (germline): MNHNS, SASEGT. V lost 0 bases and J 5 bases, leaving 13 bases between the germline ends. CDR3 region: CASSEARGIGTEAFF. Here the CDR3 DNA reads TGTGCCAGCAGTGAAGCACGGGGAATAGGAACTGAAGCTTTCTTT.

This clone was observed a handful of times. The chain links TRBV6-5 to TRBJ2-3, with 7 bases fitting TRBD2. The CDR3 is made up of 13 amino acids. The V segment lost 7 bases and the J segment 3 bases; nucleotides outside the gene matches: 4. Germline CDR1 reads MNHEY; CDR2 reads SVGAGI. The CDR3 bases are TGTGCCAGCATCAACGGGGGGACAGATACGCAGTATTTT. Protein sequence: CASINGGTDTQYF.

CDR3 loop: CASSLETGGYGYTF. CDR3 DNA: TGTGCCAGCAGCTTAGAGACAGGTGGCTATGGCTACACCTTC. The rearrangement links TRBV7-9 to TRBJ1-2; a possible D gene is TRBD1 (6 bases). In germline, CDR1 is SEHNR, CDR2 FQNEAQ (reference sequence). V lost 1 base, J lost 4 bases, and 10 bases lay in between. This CDR3 has 14 residues.

This clone has a handful of counts. This chain connects TRBV6-5 to TRBJ1-2; D might be TRBD1 (6 bases). Germline V gives CDR1 MNHEY, CDR2 SVGAGI. The CDR3 spans 14 residues. V was clipped by 2 bases and J by 6 bases, with 13 bases between them. The CDR3 loop reads CASSYSTRGHGYTF. CDR3 coding DNA: TGTGCCAGCAGTTACAGTACCAGGGGACATGGCTACACCTTC.

The chain recombines TRBV18 with TRBJ2-2, with D perhaps given as TRBD1 or TRBD2 (6 bases each). The CDR3 is 15 residues long. Germline assignment: CDR1 KGHSH and CDR2 LQKENI. The ends were cut back, 1 base at V and 6 bases at J, with 12 bases in the middle. The CDR3 DNA reads TGTGCCAGCTCACCACTGGGGGGCATATCCGGGGAGCTGTTTTTT. Residues: CASSPLGGISGELFF.

V usage is TRBV20-1 and J usage is TRBJ1-1; no firm D call. This CDR3 spans 11 amino acids. Germline CDR1 is DFQATT and CDR2 is SNEGSKA (reference sequence). V was trimmed by 4 bases and J by 4 bases, leaving 7 bases between them. CDR3 in DNA: TGCAGTGCTACATACAGCACTGAAGCTTTCTTT. It encodes CSATYSTEAFF.

This clone was seen a handful of times. This rearrangement joins TRBV6-2 or TRBV6-3 to TRBJ1-1, with TRBD1 identical over 9 bases. The CDR3 covers 13 residues. The germline V gene encodes CDR1 MNHEY and CDR2 SVGEGT. J lost 11 bases, V lost 4 bases, and 8 bases had no gene match. The CDR3 here is CASSSQQGAGAFF. The CDR3 DNA is TGTGCCAGCAGTTCCCAACAGGGGGCAGGGGCTTTCTTT.

The CDR3 DNA sequence: TGTGCCAGCAGCTTGGATCCCACGGGGATCCATTCACCCCTCCACTTT. Protein sequence: CASSLDPTGIHSPLHF. V usage is TRBV5-4 and J usage is TRBJ1-6; D unclear. The V and J ends lost 0 bases and 8 bases respectively, with 15 bases between them. Germline V lookup: CDR1 SGHNT, CDR2 YYREEE (reference sequence). This CDR3 is 16 amino acids long.

This clone is a singleton in its sample. The chain combines TRBV7-9 with TRBJ2-5, with 12 positions matching TRBD1. Germline V lookup: CDR1 SEHNR, CDR2 FQNEAQ (reference sequence). With V trimmed by 0 bases and J by 5 bases, 4 bases remained unmatched. The CDR3 sequence is 16 residues long. The DNA of the CDR3 is TGTGCCAGCAGCTTAGCCGGGACAGGGGGCCGGGAGACCCAGTACTTC. This gives the protein CASSLAGTGGRETQYF.

The chain links TRBV3-1 (or the pseudogene TRBV3-2) to TRBJ2-7; weak D call: TRBD2 (6 bases). This CDR3 is built from 16 residues. The germline V gene has CDR1 LGHDT and CDR2 YNNKEL (reference sequence). The V gene lost 0 bases and the J gene lost 2 bases, with 14 bases spanning the gap. The CDR3 is CASSQESVADPYEQYF. The CDR3 DNA is TGTGCCAGCAGCCAAGAATCGGTAGCGGACCCCTACGAGCAGTACTTC.

The genes are TRBV5-1 and TRBJ2-2, with 7 positions matching TRBD2. V lost 0 bases, J lost 1 base, and 3 bases stayed unmatched. The germline V gene has CDR1 SGHRS and CDR2 YFSETQ. This CDR3 has 16 residues. The CDR3 region has the DNA TGCGCCAGCAGCTTGGACCCGGGGGGGAACACCGGGGAGCTGTTTTTT. It encodes CASSLDPGGNTGELFF.

This clone has more than one count but fewer than ten. The chain has TRBV7-3 and TRBJ1-2; 8 bases are a match to TRBD1. The CDR3 has 18 residues. The V segment lost 5 bases and the J segment 4 bases; nucleotides outside the gene matches: 18. Germline CDR1 SGHTA, CDR2 FQGTGA. The CDR3 here is CASSASGQGASLGYGYTF. The DNA for the CDR3 is TGTGCCAGCAGCGCAAGCGGGCAGGGGGCGTCTCTCGGCTATGGCTACACCTTC.

J is TRBJ2-7 and V is TRBV6-9, with TRBD2 identical over 9 bases. The V gene end was trimmed by 0 bases and the J gene end by 3 bases; junction bases not matched to a gene: 12. CDR3 size: 18 residues. Per germline, CDR1 MNHGY and CDR2 SVAAGI. CDR3 DNA sequence: TGTGCCAGCAGTTATTCCGGCAGGGGACTAGCCGACCTCTACGAGCAGTACTTC. Protein sequence: CASSYSGRGLADLYEQYF.

This sequence joins TRBV3-1 (or the pseudogene TRBV3-2) and TRBJ2-3; 10 nucleotides line up with TRBD2. Germline V gene lookup returns CDR1 LGHDT and CDR2 YNNKEL (reference sequence). The V and J ends lost 4 bases and 3 bases, in that order; junction bases with no gene match: 10. The CDR3 is 17 residues long. CDR3 sequence reads: CASSPYGTSGKTDTQYF. For the CDR3, the DNA is TGTGCCAGCAGCCCCTACGGAACTAGCGGGAAAACAGATACGCAGTATTTT.

The rearrangement joins TRBV28 to TRBJ1-5, with D hard to call. The CDR3 is 12 amino acids. V was clipped by 1 base and J by 8 bases, with 6 bases between them. Germline-derived CDR1 and CDR2 are MDHEN and SYDVKM. The CDR3 here is CASSLSGKPQHF. CDR3 in DNA: TGTGCCAGCAGTTTATCTGGCAAGCCCCAGCATTTT.

As regards this clone: Distinct nucleotide sequences in the sample also encode this CDR3. The genes are TRBV5-1 and TRBJ2-3, with D maybe TRBD2 (6 bases). The germline V gene has CDR1 SGHRS and CDR2 YFSETQ. The V end was cut by 5 bases, the J end by 2 bases, with 12 bases between. This CDR3 comprises 14 residues. The DNA for the CDR3 is TGCGCCAGCAGTTCCGGGACTTTCACAGATACGCAGTATTTT. This translates into CASSSGTFTDTQYF.

The J gene is TRBJ1-1, the V gene TRBV5-1; D gene uncertain. Germline loops: CDR1 SGHRS, CDR2 YFSETQ. V lost 4 bases and J 3 bases, leaving 7 bases between the germline ends. There are 12 residues in the CDR3. The CDR3 here is CASSPADTEAFF. For the CDR3, the DNA is TGCGCCAGCAGCCCCGCGGACACTGAAGCTTTCTTT.

This chain links TRBV7-3 with TRBJ1-1, with TRBD1 matching over 7 bases. Trimming removed 5 bases from V and 4 bases from J; junction bases left unmatched: 10. The CDR3 length is 15 residues. The germline gives CDR1 SGHTA, CDR2 FQGTGA. In DNA form, the CDR3 reads TGTGCCAGCAGCCCCCAAAGGGGGCCGTTCACTGAAGCTTTCTTT. Amino acid sequence: CASSPQRGPFTEAFF.

The V gene is TRBV19, the J gene TRBJ2-3, with 7 bases matching TRBD1. CDR3 length: 14 residues. Germline V gene sequence: CDR1 LNHDA, CDR2 SQIVND (reference sequence). V gave up 8 bases and J gave up 2 bases; unmatched junction bases: 7. The CDR3 spells CASADRAPTDTQYF. In DNA, the CDR3 is TGTGCCAGTGCAGACAGGGCCCCCACAGATACGCAGTATTTT.

This clone came up once. The chain joins TRBV9 to TRBJ2-2; D possibly matches TRBD1 or TRBD2 (5 bases each). The germline CDR1 and CDR2 sequences are SGDLS and YYNGEE. This CDR3 contains 14 residues. The V end was cut by 0 bases, the J end by 6 bases, with 9 bases between. CDR3 loop: CASSVEGTPGELFF. As DNA, the CDR3 is TGTGCCAGCAGCGTAGAGGGGACCCCCGGGGAGCTGTTTTTT.

The rearrangement links TRBV5-1 to TRBJ2-3; 9 nucleotides match TRBD2. The CDR3 contains 17 residues. Per germline, CDR1 SGHRS and CDR2 YFSETQ. With 0 bases clipped from V and 4 bases from J, the junction kept 9 bases outside the gene matches. CDR3 residues: CASSLAGVSGGPDTQYF. The CDR3 coding sequence is TGCGCCAGCAGCTTGGCCGGGGTGAGCGGGGGGCCAGATACGCAGTATTTT. Full variable domain (remainder filled in from reference TRBV5-1 and TRBJ2-3): KAGVTQTPRYLIKTRGQQVTLSCSPISGHRSVSWYQQTPGQGLQFLFEYFSETQRNKGNFPGRFSGRQFSNSRSEMNVSTLELGDSALYLCASSLAGVSGGPDTQYFGPGTRLTVL.

The gene calls are TRBV5-1 and TRBJ1-4, with D unclear. The ends were cut back, 0 bases at V and 4 bases at J, with 7 bases in the middle. The CDR3 runs 14 residues. Looked up from germline, CDR1 is SGHRS and CDR2 is YFSETQ. The CDR3 loop is CASSLDSGNEKLFF. Here the CDR3 DNA reads TGCGCCAGCAGCTTGGACAGTGGTAATGAAAAACTGTTTTTT.